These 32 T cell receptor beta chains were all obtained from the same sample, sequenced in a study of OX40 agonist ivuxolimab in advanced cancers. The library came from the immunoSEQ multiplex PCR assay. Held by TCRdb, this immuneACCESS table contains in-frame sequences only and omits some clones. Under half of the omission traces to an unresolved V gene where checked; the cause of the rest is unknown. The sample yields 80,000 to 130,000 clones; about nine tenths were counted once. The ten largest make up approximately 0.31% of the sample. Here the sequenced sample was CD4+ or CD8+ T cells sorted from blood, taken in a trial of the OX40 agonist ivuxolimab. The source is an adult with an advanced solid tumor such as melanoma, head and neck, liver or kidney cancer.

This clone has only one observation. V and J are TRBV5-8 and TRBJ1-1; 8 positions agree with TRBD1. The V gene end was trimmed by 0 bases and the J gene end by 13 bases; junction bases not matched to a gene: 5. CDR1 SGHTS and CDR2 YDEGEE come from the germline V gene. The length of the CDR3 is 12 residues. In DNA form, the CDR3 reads TGTGCCAGCAGCTTGGAGGGACAGGAGGGTTTCTTT. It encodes CASSLEGQEGFF.

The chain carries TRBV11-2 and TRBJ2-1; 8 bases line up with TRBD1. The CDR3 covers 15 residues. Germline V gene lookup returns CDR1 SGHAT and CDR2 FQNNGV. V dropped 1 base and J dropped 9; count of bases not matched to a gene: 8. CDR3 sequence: CASSLVAAGGVEQFF. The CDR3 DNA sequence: TGTGCCAGCAGCTTAGTCGCGGCAGGGGGCGTTGAGCAGTTCTTC.

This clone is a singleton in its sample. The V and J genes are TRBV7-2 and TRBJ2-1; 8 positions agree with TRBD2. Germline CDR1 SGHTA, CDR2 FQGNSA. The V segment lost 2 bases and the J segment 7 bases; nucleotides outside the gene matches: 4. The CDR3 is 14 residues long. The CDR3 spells CASSLPGTRNEQFF. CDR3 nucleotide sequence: TGTGCCAGCAGCTTACCCGGGACTAGGAATGAGCAGTTCTTC. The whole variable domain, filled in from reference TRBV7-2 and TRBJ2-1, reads GAGVSQSPSNKVTEKGKDVELRCDPISGHTALYWYRQSLGQGLEFLIYFQGNSAPDKSGLPSDRFSAERTGGSVSTLTIQRTQQEDSAVYLCASSLPGTRNEQFFGPGTRLTVL.

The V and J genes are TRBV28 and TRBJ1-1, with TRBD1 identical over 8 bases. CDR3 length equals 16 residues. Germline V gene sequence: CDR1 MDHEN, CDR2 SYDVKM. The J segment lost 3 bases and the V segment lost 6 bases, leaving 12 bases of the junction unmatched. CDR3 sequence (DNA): TGTGCCAGCAGCAACGGACAGGGAGGAGGGTACACTGAAGCTTTCTTT. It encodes CASSNGQGGGYTEAFF.

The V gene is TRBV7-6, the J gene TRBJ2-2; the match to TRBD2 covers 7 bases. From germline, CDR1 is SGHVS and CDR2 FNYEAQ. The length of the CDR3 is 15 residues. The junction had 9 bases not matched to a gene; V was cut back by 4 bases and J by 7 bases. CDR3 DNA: TGTGCCAGCAGCTCCAACCGAGCGGGGCTCGGGGAGCTGTTTTTT. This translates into CASSSNRAGLGELFF.

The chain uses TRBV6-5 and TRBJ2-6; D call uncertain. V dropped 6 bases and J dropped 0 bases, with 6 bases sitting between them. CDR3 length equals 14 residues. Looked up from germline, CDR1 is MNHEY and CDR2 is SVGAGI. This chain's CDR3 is CASRWTSGANVLTF. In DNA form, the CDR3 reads TGTGCCAGCAGGTGGACCTCTGGGGCCAACGTCCTGACTTTC.

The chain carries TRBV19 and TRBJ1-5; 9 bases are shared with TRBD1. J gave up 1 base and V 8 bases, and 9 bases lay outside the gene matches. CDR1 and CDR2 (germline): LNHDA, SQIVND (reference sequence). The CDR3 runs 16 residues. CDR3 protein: CASRDRDTSSNQPQHF. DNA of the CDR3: TGTGCCAGTCGGGACAGGGATACTAGCAGCAATCAGCCCCAGCATTTT.

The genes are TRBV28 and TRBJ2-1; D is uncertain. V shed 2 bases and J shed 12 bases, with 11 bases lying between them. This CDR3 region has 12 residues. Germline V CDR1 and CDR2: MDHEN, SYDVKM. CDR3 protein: CASSLGSPGQFF. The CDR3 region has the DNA TGTGCCAGCAGTTTAGGGTCCCCCGGGCAGTTCTTC.

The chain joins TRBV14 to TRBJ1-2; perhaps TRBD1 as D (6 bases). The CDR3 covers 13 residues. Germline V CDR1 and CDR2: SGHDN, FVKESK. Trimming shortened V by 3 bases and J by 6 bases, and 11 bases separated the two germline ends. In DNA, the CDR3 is TGTGCCAGCAGCCAGCAGACAGGTGATGGCTACACCTTC. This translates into CASSQQTGDGYTF.

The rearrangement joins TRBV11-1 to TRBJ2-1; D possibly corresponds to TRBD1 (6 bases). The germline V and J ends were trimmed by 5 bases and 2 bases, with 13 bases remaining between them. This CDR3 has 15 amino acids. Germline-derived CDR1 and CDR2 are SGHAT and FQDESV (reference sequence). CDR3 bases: TGTGCCAGCAGCATACAGGGTACGGCCTACAATGAGCAGTTCTTC. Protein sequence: CASSIQGTAYNEQFF. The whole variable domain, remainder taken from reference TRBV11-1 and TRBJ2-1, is EAEVAQSPRYKITEKSQAVAFWCDPISGHATLYWYRQILGQGPELLVQFQDESVVDDSQLPKDRFSAERLKGVDSTLKIQPAELGDSAMYLCASSIQGTAYNEQFFGPGTRLTVL.

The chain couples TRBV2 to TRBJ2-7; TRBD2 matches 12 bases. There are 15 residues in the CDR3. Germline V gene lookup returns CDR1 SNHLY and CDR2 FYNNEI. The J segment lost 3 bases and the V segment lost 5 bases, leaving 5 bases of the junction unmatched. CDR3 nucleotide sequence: TGTGCCAGCAGTTCGGCGACTAGCGGGAGCTACGAGCAGTACTTC. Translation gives CASSSATSGSYEQYF.

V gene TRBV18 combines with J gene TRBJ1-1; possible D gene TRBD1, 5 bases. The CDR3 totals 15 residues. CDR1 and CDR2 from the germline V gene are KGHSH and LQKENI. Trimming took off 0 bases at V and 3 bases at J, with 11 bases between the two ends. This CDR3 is CASSPPLGGDTEAFF. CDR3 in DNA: TGTGCCAGCTCACCACCTCTCGGAGGGGACACTGAAGCTTTCTTT.

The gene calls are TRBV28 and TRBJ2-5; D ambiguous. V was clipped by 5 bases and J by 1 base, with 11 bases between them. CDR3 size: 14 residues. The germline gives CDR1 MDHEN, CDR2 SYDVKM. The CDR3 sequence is CASSGRYLQETQYF. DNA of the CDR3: TGTGCCAGCAGTGGTCGGTACCTCCAAGAGACCCAGTACTTC.

As DNA, the CDR3 is TGTGCCAGTAGTCCCGGGGAGAACACTGAAGCTTTCTTT. This codes for CASSPGENTEAFF. The V call is TRBV19, the J call TRBJ1-1; D remains ambiguous. Germline V gene data show CDR1 as LNHDA and CDR2 as SQIVND (reference sequence). The CDR3 has 13 residues. V shed 5 bases and J shed 1 base, with 8 bases lying between them.

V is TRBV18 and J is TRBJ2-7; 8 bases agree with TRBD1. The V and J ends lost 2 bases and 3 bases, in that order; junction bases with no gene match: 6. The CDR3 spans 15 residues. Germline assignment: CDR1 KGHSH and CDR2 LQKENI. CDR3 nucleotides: TGTGCCAGCTCACCAGGACAGGGTGGAGTCTACGAGCAGTACTTC. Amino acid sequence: CASSPGQGGVYEQYF.

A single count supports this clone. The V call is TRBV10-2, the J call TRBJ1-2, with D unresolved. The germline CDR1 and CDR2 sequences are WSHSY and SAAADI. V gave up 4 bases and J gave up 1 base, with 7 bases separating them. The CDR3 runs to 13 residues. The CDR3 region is CASSGQINYGYTF. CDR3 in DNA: TGCGCCAGCAGTGGGCAAATTAACTATGGCTACACCTTC.

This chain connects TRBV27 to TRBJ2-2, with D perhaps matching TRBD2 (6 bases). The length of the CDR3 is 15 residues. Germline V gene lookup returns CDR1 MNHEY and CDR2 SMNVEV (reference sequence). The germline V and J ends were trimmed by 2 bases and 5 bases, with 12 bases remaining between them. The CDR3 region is CASSLVTSGTGELFF. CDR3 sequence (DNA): TGTGCCAGCAGTTTAGTGACTAGTGGTACCGGGGAGCTGTTTTTT.

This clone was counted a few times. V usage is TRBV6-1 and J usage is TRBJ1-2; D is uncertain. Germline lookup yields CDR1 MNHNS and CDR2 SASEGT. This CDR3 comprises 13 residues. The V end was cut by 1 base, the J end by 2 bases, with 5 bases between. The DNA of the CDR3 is TGTGCCAGCAGTGAAGGCGGGAACTATGGCTACACCTTC. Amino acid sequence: CASSEGGNYGYTF.

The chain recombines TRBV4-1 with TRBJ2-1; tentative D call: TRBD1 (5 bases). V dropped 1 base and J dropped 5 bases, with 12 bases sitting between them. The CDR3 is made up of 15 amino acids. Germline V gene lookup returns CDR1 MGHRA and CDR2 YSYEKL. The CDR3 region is CASSQVSGFDNEQFF. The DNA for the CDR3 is TGCGCCAGCAGCCAAGTGTCAGGGTTCGACAATGAGCAGTTCTTC.

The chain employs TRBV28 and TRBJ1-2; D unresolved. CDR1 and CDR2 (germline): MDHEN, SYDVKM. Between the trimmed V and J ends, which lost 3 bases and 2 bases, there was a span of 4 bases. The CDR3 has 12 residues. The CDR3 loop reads CASSFPNYGYTF. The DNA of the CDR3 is TGTGCCAGCAGTTTTCCCAACTATGGCTACACCTTC.

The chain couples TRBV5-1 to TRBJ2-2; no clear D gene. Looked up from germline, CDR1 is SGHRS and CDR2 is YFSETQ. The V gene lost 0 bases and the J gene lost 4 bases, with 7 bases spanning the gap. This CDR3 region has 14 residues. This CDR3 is CASSLDPATGELFF. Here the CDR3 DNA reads TGCGCCAGCAGCTTGGACCCCGCCACCGGGGAGCTGTTTTTT.

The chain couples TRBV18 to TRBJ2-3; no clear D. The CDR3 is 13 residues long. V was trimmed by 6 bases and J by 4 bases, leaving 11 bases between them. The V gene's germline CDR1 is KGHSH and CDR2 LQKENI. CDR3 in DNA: TGTGCCAGCTCGTCGGAGCTCCCAGATACGCAGTATTTT. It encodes CASSSELPDTQYF.

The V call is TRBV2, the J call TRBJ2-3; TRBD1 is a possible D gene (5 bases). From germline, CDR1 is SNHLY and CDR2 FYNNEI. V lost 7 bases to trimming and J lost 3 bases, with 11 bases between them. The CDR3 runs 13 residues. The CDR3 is CASKQEITDTQYF. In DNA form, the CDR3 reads TGTGCCAGCAAACAGGAGATTACAGATACGCAGTATTTT. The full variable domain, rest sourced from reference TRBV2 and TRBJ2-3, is EPEVTQTPSHQVTQMGQEVILRCVPISNHLYFYWYRQILGQKVEFLVSFYNNEISEKSEIFDDQFSVERPDGSNFTLKIRSTKLEDSAMYFCASKQEITDTQYFGPGTRLTVL.

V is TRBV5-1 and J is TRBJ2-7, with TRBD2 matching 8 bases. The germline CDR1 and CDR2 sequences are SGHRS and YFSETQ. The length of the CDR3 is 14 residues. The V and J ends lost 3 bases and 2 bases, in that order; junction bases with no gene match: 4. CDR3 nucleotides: TGCGCCAGCAGCTCGGGGACTAGAACCTACGAGCAGTACTTC. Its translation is CASSSGTRTYEQYF.

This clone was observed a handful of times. CDR3 protein: CASSLDGTWPETQYF. The CDR3 DNA reads TGTGCCAGCAGCTTAGATGGGACCTGGCCAGAGACCCAGTACTTC. This rearrangement joins TRBV7-8 to TRBJ2-5; D assignment may be TRBD1 or TRBD2 (5 bases each). CDR1 and CDR2 from the germline V gene are SGHVS and FQNEAQ. The V end lost 1 base, the J end lost 4 bases, and 13 bases lay between the germline ends. The CDR3 spans 15 residues.

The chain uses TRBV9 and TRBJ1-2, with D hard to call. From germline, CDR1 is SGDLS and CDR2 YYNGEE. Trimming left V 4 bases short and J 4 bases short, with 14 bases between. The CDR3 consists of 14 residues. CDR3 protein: CASSPAEGAYGYTF. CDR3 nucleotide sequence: TGTGCCAGCAGCCCCGCCGAGGGTGCCTATGGCTACACCTTC.

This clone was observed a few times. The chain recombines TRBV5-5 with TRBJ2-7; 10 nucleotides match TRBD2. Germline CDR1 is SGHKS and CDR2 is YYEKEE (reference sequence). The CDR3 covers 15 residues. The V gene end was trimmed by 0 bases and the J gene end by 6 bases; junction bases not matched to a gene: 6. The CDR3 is CASSLEAGGPGEQYF. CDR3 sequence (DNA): TGTGCCAGCAGCTTGGAAGCGGGAGGGCCGGGCGAGCAGTACTTC.

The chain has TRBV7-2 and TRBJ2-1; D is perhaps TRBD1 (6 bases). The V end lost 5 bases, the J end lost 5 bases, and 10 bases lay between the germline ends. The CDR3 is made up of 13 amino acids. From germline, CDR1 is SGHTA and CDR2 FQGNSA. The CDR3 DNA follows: TGTGCCAGCAGCGACAGGCGCGACAATGAGCAGTTCTTC. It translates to CASSDRRDNEQFF.

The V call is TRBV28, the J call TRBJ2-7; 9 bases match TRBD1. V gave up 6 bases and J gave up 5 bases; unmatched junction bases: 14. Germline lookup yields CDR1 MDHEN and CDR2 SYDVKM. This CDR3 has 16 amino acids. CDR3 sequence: CASSPGWGTGLHEQYF. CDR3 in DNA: TGTGCCAGCAGCCCCGGCTGGGGGACAGGGCTCCACGAGCAGTACTTC.

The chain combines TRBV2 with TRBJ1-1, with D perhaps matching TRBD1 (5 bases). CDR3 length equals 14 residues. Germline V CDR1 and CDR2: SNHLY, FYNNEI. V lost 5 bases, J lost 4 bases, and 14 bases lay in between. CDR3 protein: CASSSQGRVTEAFF. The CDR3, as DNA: TGTGCCAGCAGTTCCCAGGGACGGGTCACTGAAGCTTTCTTT.

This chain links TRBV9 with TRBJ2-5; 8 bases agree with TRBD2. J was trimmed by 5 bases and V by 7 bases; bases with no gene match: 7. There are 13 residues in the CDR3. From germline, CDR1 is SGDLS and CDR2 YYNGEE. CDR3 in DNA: TGTGCCAGCGCCACAGCGGGAGCGGAGACCCAGTACTTC. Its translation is CASATAGAETQYF.

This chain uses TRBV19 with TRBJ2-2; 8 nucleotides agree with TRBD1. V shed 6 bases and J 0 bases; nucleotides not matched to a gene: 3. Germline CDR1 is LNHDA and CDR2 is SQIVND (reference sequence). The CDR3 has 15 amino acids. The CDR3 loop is CASSRGQSNTGELFF. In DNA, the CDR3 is TGTGCCAGTAGCAGGGGGCAATCGAACACCGGGGAGCTGTTTTTT. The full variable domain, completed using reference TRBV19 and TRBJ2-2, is DGGITQSPKYLFRKEGQNVTLSCEQNLNHDAMYWYRQDPGQGLRLIYYSQIVNDFQKGDIAEGYSVSREKKESFPLTVTSAQKNPTAFYLCASSRGQSNTGELFFGEGSRLTVL.